The entry below describes one T cell receptor (beta chain). Only cases whose brain tissue showed the highest T cell transcript signatures were sequenced. Patients received at least one anti-epileptic drug before surgery. This entry is derived from a study of brain T cells in children with intractable seizures. Trimming removed 4 bases at V and 8 bases at J, with 2 bases between. CDR1 and CDR2 from the germline V gene are SNHLY and FYNNEI. This CDR3 spans 10 amino acids. Here immunoSEQ multiplex PCR was the method, and the copy in TCRdb shows in-frame clones only, minus some. The sample holds about 41,000 clones, over 75% seen once.

The chain combines TRBV2 with TRBJ1-4; unclear D gene. The receptor was derived from a girl under 10 years old with tuberous sclerosis and intractable seizures. This specimen consisted of peripheral blood, obtained at surgery. CDR3 region: CASSGEKLFF. CDR3 bases: TGTGCCAGCAGTGGCGAAAAACTGTTTTTT.